This T cell receptor beta chain appears in the sequencing data of a study of graft-versus-host responses after intestinal transplantation. Study details: Grafts that recipients had were multivisceral, liver-intestinal, or isolated intestinal transplants. Once they had received anti-thymocyte globulin induction, all recipients took tacrolimus and steroids for two to three years.

Per the germline V gene, CDR1 is SGHRS and CDR2 is YFSETQ. The CDR3 runs to 15 residues. Trimming left V 2 bases short and J 0 bases short, with 12 bases between. Sequenced by immunoSEQ multiplex PCR; TCRdb stores in-frame clones only, minus some. This table has 80,000 to 95,000 clones, just over 90% appearing once. Comment on this clone: The antigen is not known.

Study-level findings and limits: Recipient marrow showed GvH clones, some seen first in ileum or blood. Circulating GvH clone levels at their peak were associated with HvG declines (early post-transplant).

Source: unstimulated CD8+ T cells sorted from spleen or lymph node cells, taken before intestinal transplant. The gene calls are TRBV5-1 and TRBJ2-7; maybe TRBD2 (5 bases). The clonotype originates from a human donor who received an intestinal transplant. This CDR3 is CASSLRTGSSYEQYF. The CDR3 nucleotides are TGCGCCAGCAGCTTAAGGACGGGGAGCTCCTACGAGCAGTACTTC.